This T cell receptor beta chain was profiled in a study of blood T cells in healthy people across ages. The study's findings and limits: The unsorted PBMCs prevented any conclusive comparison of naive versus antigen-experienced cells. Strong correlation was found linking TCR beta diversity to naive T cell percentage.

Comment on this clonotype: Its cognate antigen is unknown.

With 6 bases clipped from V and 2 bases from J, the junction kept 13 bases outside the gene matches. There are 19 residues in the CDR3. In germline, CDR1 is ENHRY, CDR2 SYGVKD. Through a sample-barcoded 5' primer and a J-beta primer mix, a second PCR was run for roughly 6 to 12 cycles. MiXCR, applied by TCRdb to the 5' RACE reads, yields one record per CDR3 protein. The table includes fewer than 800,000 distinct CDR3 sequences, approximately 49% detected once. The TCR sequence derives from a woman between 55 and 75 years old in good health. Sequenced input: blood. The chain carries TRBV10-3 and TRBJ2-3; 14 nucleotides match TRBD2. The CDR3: CAISGSGTSGSSDTDTQYF. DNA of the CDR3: TGTGCCATCAGCGGCTCCGGGACTAGCGGGAGCTCGGACACAGATACGCAGTATTTT.